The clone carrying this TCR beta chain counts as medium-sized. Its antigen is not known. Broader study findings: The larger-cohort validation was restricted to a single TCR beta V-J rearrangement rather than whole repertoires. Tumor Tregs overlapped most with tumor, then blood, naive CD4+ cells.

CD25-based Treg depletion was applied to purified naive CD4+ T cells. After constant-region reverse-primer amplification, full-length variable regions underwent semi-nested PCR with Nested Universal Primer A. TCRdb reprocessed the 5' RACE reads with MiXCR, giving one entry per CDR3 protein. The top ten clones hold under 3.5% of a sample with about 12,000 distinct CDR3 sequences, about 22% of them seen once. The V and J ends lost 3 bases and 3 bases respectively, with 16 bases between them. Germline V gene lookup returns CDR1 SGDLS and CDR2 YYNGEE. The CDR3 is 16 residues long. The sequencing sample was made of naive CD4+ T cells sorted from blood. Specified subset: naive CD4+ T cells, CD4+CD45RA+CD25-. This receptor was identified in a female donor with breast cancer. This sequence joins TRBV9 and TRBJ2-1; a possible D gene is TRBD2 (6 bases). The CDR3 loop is CASSARDSSYYNEQFF. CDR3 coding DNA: TGTGCCAGCAGCGCGAGGGACTCCTCGTACTACAATGAGCAGTTCTTC.